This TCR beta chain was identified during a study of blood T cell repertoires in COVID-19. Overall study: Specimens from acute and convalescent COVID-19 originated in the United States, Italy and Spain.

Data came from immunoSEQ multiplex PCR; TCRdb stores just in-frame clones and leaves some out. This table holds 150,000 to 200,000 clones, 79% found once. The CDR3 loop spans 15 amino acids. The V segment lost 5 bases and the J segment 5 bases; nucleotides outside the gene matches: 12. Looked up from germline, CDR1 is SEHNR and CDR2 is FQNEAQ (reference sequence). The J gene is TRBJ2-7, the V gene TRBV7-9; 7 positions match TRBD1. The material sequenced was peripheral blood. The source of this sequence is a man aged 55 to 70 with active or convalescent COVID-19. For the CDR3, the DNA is TGTGCCAGCAGCGTGAGACAGGGTACGTTCCACGAGCAGTACTTC. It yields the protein CASSVRQGTFHEQYF.